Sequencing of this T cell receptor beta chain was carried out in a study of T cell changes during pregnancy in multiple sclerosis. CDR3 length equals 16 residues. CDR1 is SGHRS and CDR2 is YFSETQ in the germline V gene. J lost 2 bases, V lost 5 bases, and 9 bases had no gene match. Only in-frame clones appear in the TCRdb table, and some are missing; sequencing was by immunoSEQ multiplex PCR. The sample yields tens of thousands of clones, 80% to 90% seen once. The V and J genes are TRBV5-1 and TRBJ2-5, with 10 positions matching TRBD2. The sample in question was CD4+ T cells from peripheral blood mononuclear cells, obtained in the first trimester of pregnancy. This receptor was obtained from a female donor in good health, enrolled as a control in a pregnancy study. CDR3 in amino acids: CASSLRTSGNQETQYF. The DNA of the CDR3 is TGCGCCAGCAGTCTCCGAACTAGCGGGAATCAAGAGACCCAGTACTTC.